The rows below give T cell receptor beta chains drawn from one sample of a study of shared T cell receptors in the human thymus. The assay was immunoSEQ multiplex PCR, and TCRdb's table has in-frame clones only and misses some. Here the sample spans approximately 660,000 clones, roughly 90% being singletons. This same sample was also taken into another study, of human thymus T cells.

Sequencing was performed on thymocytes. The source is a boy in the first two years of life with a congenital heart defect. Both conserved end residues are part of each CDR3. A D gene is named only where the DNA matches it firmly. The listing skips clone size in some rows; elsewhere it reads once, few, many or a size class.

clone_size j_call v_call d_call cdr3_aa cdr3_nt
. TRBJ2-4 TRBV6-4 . CASPHGGADIQYF TGTGCCAGCCCCCACGGTGGGGCCGATATTCAGTACTTC
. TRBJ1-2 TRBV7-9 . CASSFPLDRGYGYTF TGTGCCAGCAGCTTTCCCCTCGACAGAGGCTATGGCTACACCTTC
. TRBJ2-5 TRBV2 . CASSVGPSTTRRGETQYF TGTGCCAGCAGTGTAGGCCCCAGTACCACTCGGCGAGGGGAGACCCAGTACTTC
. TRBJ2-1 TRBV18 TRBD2 CASSPPGLRGRAHNEQFF TGTGCCAGCTCACCACCGGGCCTGAGAGGGAGGGCCCATAATGAGCAGTTCTTC
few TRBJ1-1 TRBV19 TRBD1 CASSTSRQGRRRTEAFF TGTGCCAGTAGCACGTCGCGACAGGGACGTAGGCGGACTGAAGCTTTCTTT
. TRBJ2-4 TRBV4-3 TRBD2 CASSQGLAGGPGAKNIQYF TGCGCCAGCAGCCAAGGACTAGCGGGAGGGCCAGGGGCCAAAAACATTCAGTACTTC
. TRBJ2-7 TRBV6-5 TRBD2 CASRGTSGSYEQYF TGTGCCAGCAGAGGGACTAGCGGGTCTTACGAGCAGTACTTC
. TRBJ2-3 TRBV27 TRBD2 CASSSTTGLAGARPFSTDTQYF TGTGCCAGCAGTTCTACCACGGGACTAGCGGGAGCACGGCCCTTTAGCACAGATACGCAGTATTTT
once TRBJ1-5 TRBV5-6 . CASSRSRDNDQPQHF TGTGCCAGCAGCCGCTCCCGGGACAACGATCAGCCCCAGCATTTT
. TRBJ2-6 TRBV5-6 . CASSFGAFPGANVLTF TGTGCCAGCAGCTTCGGAGCCTTCCCTGGGGCCAACGTCCTGACTTTC
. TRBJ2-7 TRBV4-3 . CASSQGPPTGRSYEQYF TGCGCCAGCAGCCAAGGGCCCCCGACAGGGAGGTCCTACGAGCAGTACTTC
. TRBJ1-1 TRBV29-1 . CSVGWRAEAFF TGCAGCGTTGGATGGCGGGCTGAAGCTTTCTTT
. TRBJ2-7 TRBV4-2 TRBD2 CASSHLRTSGPPYEQYF TGTGCCAGCAGCCATTTGAGGACTAGCGGGCCCCCCTACGAGCAGTACTTC
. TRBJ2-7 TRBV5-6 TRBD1 CASSLDPLKTGVDEQYF TGTGCCAGCAGCTTGGACCCCCTAAAGACAGGGGTGGACGAGCAGTACTTC
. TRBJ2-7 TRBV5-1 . CASSPLGWGPSGSYEQYF TGCGCCAGCAGCCCCCTGGGATGGGGGCCTAGCGGCTCCTACGAGCAGTACTTC
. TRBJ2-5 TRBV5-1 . CASSLAQGRREQYF TGCGCCAGCAGCTTGGCCCAGGGTAGGAGGGAGCAGTACTTC
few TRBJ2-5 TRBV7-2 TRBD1 CASSQGQTQETQYF TGTGCCAGCAGCCAGGGACAGACCCAAGAGACCCAGTACTTC
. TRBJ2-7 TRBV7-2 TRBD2 CASSLGPSGSEQYF TGTGCCAGCAGCTTAGGACCGAGCGGGAGCGAGCAGTACTTC
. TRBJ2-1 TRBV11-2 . CASSLAPGQTGNEQFF TGTGCCAGCAGCTTAGCCCCCGGTCAGACGGGGAATGAGCAGTTCTTC
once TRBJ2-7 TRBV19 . CASSQAGQVDEQYF TGTGCCAGTAGCCAAGCGGGACAGGTAGACGAGCAGTACTTC
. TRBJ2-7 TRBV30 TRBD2 CAWSDTSGRTDEQYF TGTGCCTGGAGTGATACTAGCGGGAGGACCGACGAGCAGTACTTC
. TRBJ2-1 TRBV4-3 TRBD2 CASSQVKREGKGHEQFF TGCGCCAGCAGCCAAGTCAAGCGGGAGGGTAAAGGCCATGAGCAGTTCTTC
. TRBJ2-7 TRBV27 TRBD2 CASSLVREEGIHEQYF TGTGCCAGCAGTTTGGTGCGGGAGGAGGGGATACACGAGCAGTACTTC
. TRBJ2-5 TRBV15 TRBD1 CATLPGQGETQYF TGTGCCACCCTGCCGGGACAGGGAGAGACCCAGTACTTC
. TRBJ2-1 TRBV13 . CASSREPRDGYNEQFF TGTGCCAGCAGTCGAGAGCCGAGAGATGGCTACAATGAGCAGTTCTTC
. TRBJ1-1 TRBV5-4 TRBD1 CASSLKGQGNTEAFF TGTGCCAGCAGCTTGAAGGGACAGGGGAACACTGAAGCTTTCTTT
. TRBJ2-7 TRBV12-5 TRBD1 CASGLPRGTGAYEQYF TGTGCTAGTGGTCTCCCTCGGGGGACAGGGGCCTACGAGCAGTACTTC
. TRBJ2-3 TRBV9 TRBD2 CASSVARGGDTQYF TGTGCCAGCAGCGTAGCCCGGGGGGGGGATACGCAGTATTTT
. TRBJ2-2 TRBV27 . CASTLREGFAGELFF TGTGCCAGCACCCTCCGAGAGGGTTTCGCCGGGGAGCTGTTTTTT